This T cell receptor (beta chain) was profiled in a study of cytomegalovirus exposure and HLA in healthy donors (TCRdb year 2017). Broadly, across the study: According to a later analysis, one platform produced both the 120 validation repertoires and the roughly 660 repertoires of the first cohort. The aim of the study was to test whether cataloging public T cell receptors could identify signatures of past pathogen exposure. A separate validation cohort of some 130 different subjects was used in addition to the approximately 670-subject first cohort. To predict cytomegalovirus infection status, the study brought together high-throughput TCR immunosequencing, statistical association of individual TCRs with disease status, and machine learning. Study-level results and caveats: A total of fewer than 200 TCR beta chains were listed by the study as associated with cytomegalovirus. While some public TCRs were present in many individuals, most TCR sequences turned up only very rarely across donors. All 120 repertoires were used to score co-occurrence in the validation cohort in a later analysis, because that analysis had no HLA typing for the cohort. Of the cluster scores, roughly 95% were above 0 in a later analysis, which found that TCRs clustered in the first cohort also tended to co-occur in the approximately 130 validation repertoires. The classifier was reported to diagnose cytomegalovirus status with high specificity and sensitivity in both the original and validation cohorts. In vitro tests confirmed that three of the cytomegalovirus-associated TCR beta chains recognize cytomegalovirus antigens. The authors suggested that the approach could potentially be generalized to other disease states and immunological phenotypes.

As concerns this clone: Its antigen target is currently unknown. No much larger clone exists at a distance of one base, and base qualities are not known.

Separate from the approximately 700-subject first cohort, the validation cohort of more than 90 subjects was the group to which the donors belonged. The receptor library was made with the immunoSEQ multiplex PCR assay. As for the authors' bioinformatics: A statistical classification framework was built for diagnosing cytomegalovirus status from the catalog of TCR beta chain sequences. TCRdb re-hosts the immuneACCESS table, in-frame sequences only. Its copies lack some clones; in the studies checked, an unresolved V gene accounts for under half of them, and the cause for the rest is not known. V and J calls plus clone size are reproduced from that table; the DNA served to infer D and trimming. The sample records about 240,000 clones, approximately 83% of which are singletons. In total, the top ten clones hold around 1.3% of the sample. Per the germline V gene, SGHRS is the CDR1 and YFSETQ is the CDR2. Inclusive of the bounding cysteine and phenylalanine, the CDR3 is 15 residues long. The entry retains the CDR3 DNA only, 45 bases that are in frame from base 1. V gives up 1 base and J gives up 2 bases, and the segment between their germline ends measures 10 bases.

Sequenced material: PBMCs. The clonotype comes from a woman aged 25 to 45 in good health and CMV-seropositive. Recombination connected TRBV5-1 to TRBJ2-1, with a weak D call of TRBD1 (5 bases match). The DNA sequence reads TGCGCCAGCAGCTTGTCCAGGGTCCCCTACAATGAGCAGTTCTTC. This sequence encodes CASSLSRVPYNEQFF.